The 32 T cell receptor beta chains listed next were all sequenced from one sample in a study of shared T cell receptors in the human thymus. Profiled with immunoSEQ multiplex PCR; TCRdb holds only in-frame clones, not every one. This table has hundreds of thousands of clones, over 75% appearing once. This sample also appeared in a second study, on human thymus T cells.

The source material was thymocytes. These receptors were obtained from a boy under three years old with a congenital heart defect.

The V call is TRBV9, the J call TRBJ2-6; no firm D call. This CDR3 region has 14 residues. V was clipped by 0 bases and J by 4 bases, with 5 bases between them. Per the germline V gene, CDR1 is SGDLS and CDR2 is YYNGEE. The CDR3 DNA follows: TGTGCCAGCAGCGTAGGGGCGGGGGCCAACGTCCTGACTTTC. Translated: CASSVGAGANVLTF.

CDR3 DNA sequence: TGTGCCAGCAGTTTATGGAGAAGCAATTCCAATGAGCAGTTCTTC. Encoded protein: CASSLWRSNSNEQFF. The genes are TRBV27 and TRBJ2-1, with D hard to call. The CDR3 is made up of 15 amino acids. V was cut by 1 base and J by 6 bases, with 13 bases left in between. Germline CDR1 MNHEY, CDR2 SMNVEV (reference sequence).

CDR3 bases: TGTGCCAGCAGCTTTAACCGGGACAGGGGGCGAGGGTGGTACTACGAGCAGTACTTC. This encodes CASSFNRDRGRGWYYEQYF. The genes are TRBV7-3 and TRBJ2-7; 12 bases map to TRBD1. The CDR3 covers 19 residues. From germline, CDR1 is SGHTA and CDR2 FQGTGA. After removal of 3 bases from V and 3 bases from J, the junction contained 15 bases not matched to a gene.

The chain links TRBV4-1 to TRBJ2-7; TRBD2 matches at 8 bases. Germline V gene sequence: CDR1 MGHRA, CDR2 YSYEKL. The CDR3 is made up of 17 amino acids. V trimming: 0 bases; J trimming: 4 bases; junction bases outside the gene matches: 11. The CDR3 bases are TGCGCCAGCAGCCAAGATTCTGGGGGACTAGAGGGGTACGAGCAGTACTTC. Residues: CASSQDSGGLEGYEQYF.

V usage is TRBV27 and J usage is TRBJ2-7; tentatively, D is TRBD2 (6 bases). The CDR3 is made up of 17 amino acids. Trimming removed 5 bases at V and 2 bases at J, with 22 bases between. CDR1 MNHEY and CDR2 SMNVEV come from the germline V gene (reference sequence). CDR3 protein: CASSPLPGTRYAYEQYF. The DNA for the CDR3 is TGTGCCAGCAGTCCTCTTCCCGGGACTCGCTATGCCTACGAGCAGTACTTC.

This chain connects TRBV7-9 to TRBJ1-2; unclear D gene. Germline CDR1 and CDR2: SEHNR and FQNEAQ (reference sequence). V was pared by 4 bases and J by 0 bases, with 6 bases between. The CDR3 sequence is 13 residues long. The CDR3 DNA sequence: TGTGCCAGCAGCTCCCATCCTAACTATGGCTACACCTTC. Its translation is CASSSHPNYGYTF.

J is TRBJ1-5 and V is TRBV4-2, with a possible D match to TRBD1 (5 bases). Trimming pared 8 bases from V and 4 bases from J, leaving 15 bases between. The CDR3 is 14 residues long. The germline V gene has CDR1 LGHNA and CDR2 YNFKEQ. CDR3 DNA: TGTGCCAGCCGCCCGGCCGGGGGGAATCAGCCCCAGCATTTT. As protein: CASRPAGGNQPQHF.

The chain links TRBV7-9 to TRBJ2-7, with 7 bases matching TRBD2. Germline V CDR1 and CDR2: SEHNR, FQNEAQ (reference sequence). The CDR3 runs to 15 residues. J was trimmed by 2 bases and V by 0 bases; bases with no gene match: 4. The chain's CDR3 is CASSLAGGSTYEQYF. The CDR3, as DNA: TGTGCCAGCAGCTTAGCGGGCGGGAGTACCTACGAGCAGTACTTC.

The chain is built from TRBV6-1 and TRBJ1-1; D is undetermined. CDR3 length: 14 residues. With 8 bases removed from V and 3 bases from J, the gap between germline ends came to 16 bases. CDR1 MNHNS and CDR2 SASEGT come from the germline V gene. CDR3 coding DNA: TGTGCCAGCCCAAAGGTCGAGGGCGACACTGAAGCTTTCTTT. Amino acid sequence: CASPKVEGDTEAFF.

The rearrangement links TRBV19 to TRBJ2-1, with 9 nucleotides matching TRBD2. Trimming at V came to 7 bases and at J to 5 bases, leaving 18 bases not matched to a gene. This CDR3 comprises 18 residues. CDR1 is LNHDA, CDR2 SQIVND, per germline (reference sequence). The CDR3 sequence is CASTALAGEIPVDNEQFF. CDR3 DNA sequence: TGTGCCAGTACTGCACTAGCGGGCGAAATCCCTGTTGACAATGAGCAGTTCTTC.

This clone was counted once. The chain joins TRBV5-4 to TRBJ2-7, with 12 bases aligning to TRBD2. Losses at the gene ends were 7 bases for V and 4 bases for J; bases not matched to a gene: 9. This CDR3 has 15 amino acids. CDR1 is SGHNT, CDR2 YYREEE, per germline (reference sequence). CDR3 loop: CASRQGLAGSYEQYF. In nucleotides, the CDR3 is TGTGCCAGCCGGCAGGGACTAGCGGGCTCTTACGAGCAGTACTTC.

Here the CDR3 DNA reads TGTGCCAGCAGCCCCGCCGGGCCCCGGACAGGGGACCCCAGTTACGAGCAGTACTTC. Its protein product is CASSPAGPRTGDPSYEQYF. This rearrangement joins TRBV7-2 to TRBJ2-7, with 9 bases identical to TRBD1. Germline CDR1 reads SGHTA; CDR2 reads FQGNSA. There are 19 residues in the CDR3. V lost 5 bases, J lost 4 bases, and 21 bases stayed unmatched.

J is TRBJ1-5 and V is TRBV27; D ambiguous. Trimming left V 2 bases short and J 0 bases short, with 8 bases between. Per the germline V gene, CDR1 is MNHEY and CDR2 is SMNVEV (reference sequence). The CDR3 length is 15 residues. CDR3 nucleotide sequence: TGTGCCAGCAGTTTAGAGGGTAATAGCAATCAGCCCCAGCATTTT. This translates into CASSLEGNSNQPQHF.

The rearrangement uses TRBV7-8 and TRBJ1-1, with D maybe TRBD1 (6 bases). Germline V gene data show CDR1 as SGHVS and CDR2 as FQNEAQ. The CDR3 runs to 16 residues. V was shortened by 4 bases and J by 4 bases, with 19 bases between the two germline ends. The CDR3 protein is CASSSLLERGSTEAFF. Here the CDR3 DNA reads TGTGCCAGCAGCTCCTTGCTTGAGAGGGGGAGCACTGAAGCTTTCTTT.

CDR3 DNA: TGTGCCAGCAGGCTAGCGGGAGGGCCCCATGAGCAGTTCTTC. It is translated as CASRLAGGPHEQFF. The chain employs TRBV27 and TRBJ2-1; 12 bases line up with TRBD2. Germline trimming cut 6 bases from V and 8 bases from J; bases unmatched to any gene: 5. This CDR3 is built from 14 residues. The germline CDR1 and CDR2 sequences are MNHEY and SMNVEV (reference sequence).

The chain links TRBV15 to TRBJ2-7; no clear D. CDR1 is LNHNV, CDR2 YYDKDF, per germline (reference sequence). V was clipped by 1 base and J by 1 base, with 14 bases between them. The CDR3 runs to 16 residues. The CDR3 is CATSRGQARWSYEQYF. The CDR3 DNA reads TGTGCCACCAGCAGAGGCCAGGCCAGGTGGTCCTACGAGCAGTACTTC.

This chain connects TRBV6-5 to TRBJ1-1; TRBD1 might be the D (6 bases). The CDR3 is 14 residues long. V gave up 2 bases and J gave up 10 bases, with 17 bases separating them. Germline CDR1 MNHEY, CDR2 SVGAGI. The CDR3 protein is CASSYEGGAKAAFF. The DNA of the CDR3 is TGTGCCAGCAGTTACGAGGGGGGGGCCAAAGCAGCTTTCTTT.

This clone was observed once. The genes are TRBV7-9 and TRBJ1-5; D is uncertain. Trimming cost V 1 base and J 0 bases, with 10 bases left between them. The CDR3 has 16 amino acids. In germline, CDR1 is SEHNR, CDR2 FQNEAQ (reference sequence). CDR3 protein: CASSLEKSFSNQPQHF. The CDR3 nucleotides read TGTGCCAGCAGCTTAGAGAAAAGCTTTAGCAATCAGCCCCAGCATTTT.

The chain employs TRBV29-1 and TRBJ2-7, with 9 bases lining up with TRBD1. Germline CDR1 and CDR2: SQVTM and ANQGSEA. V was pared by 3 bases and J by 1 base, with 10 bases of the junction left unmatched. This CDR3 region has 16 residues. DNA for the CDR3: TGCAGCGTTGACAGGGGTTGGGGGACAGGGTCCTACGAGCAGTACTTC. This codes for CSVDRGWGTGSYEQYF.

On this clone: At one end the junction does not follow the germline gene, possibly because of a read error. CDR3 bases: TGTGCCAGCAGCCTAGAGGCGACTAGGAAGGTCTTC. Translated: CASSLEATRKVF. The J gene is TRBJ2-1, the V gene TRBV7-8; possibly TRBD2 for D (6 bases). The germline gives CDR1 SGHVS, CDR2 FQNEAQ. The CDR3 contains 12 residues.

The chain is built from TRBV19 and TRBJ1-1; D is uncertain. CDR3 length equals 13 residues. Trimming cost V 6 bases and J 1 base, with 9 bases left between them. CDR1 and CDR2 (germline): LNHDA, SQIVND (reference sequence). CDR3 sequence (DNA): TGTGCCAGTAGCCGGCGGCAGAACACTGAAGCTTTCTTT. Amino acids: CASSRRQNTEAFF.

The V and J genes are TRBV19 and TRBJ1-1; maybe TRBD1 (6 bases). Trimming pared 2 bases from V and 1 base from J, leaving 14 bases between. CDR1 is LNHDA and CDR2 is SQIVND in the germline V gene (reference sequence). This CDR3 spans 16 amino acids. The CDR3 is CASSIHQTGQNTEAFF. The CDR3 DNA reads TGTGCCAGTAGTATACACCAGACAGGACAGAACACTGAAGCTTTCTTT.

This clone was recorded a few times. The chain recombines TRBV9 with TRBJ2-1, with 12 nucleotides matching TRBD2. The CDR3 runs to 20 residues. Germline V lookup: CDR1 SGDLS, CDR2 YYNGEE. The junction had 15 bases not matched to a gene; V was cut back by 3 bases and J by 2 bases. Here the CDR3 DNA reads TGTGCCAGCAGCGGCTGGGACAGCGGGACTAGCGGGTCCACCTACAATGAGCAGTTCTTC. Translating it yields CASSGWDSGTSGSTYNEQFF.

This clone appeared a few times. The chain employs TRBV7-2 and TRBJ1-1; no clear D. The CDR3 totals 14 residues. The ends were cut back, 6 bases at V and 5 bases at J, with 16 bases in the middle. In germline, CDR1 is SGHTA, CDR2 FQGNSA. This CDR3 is CASSYLAGITEAFF. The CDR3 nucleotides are TGTGCCAGCAGTTACCTCGCCGGGATAACTGAAGCTTTCTTT.

CDR3 amino acids: CASSVGTTSGGETQYF. Here the CDR3 DNA reads TGTGCCAGCAGCGTCGGTACGACTAGCGGGGGGGAGACCCAGTACTTC. V gene TRBV9 combines with J gene TRBJ2-5, with TRBD2 identical over 13 bases. Germline CDR1 SGDLS, CDR2 YYNGEE. The CDR3 runs to 16 residues. Germline trimming cut 2 bases from V and 5 bases from J; bases unmatched to any gene: 6.

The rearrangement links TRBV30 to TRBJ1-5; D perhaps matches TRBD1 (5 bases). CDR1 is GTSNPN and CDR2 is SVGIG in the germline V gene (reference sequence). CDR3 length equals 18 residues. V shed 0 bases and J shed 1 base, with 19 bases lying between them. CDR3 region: CAWSVEGLVLASNQPQHF. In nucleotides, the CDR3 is TGTGCCTGGAGTGTAGAGGGACTCGTCCTCGCGAGCAATCAGCCCCAGCATTTT.

CDR3 sequence (DNA): TGTGCCATCAGTGAGTCCAGGGGGTTACCTACCGGGGAGCTGTTTTTT. Encoded protein: CAISESRGLPTGELFF. This chain connects TRBV10-3 to TRBJ2-2, with 7 bases fitting TRBD1. V shed 0 bases, J shed 5 bases, and the junction held 6 bases outside the gene matches. The germline V gene has CDR1 ENHRY and CDR2 SYGVKD. CDR3 length: 16 amino acids.

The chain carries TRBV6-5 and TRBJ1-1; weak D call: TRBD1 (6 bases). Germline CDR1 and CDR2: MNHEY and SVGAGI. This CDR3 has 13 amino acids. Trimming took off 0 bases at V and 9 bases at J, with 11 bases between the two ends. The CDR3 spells CASSYSRQGKAFF. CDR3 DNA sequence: TGTGCCAGCAGTTACTCGAGGCAGGGGAAAGCTTTCTTT.

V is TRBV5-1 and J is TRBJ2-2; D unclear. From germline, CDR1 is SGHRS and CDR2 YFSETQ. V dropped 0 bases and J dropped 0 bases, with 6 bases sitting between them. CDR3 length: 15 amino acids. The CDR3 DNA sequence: TGCGCCAGCAGCTTGGACAGCCCGAACACCGGGGAGCTGTTTTTT. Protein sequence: CASSLDSPNTGELFF.

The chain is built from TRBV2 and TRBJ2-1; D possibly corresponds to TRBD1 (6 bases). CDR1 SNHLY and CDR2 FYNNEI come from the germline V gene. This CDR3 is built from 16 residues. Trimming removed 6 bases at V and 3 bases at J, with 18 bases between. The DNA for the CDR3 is TGTGCCAGCAGGGTACAGGGTCCCTCACGCTACAATGAGCAGTTCTTC. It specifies CASRVQGPSRYNEQFF.

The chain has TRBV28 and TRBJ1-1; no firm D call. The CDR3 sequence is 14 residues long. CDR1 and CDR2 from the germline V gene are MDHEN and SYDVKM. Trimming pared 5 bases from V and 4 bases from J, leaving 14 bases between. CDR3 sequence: CASSPSGSFTEAFF. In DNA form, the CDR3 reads TGTGCCAGCAGTCCCTCAGGTTCATTCACTGAAGCTTTCTTT.

The CDR3 sequence is CASLPGTGEGGANVLTF. The CDR3 nucleotides are TGTGCCAGTCTCCCCGGGACAGGGGAGGGTGGGGCCAACGTCCTGACTTTC. The genes are TRBV2 and TRBJ2-6, with 10 bases lining up with TRBD1. Germline CDR1 SNHLY, CDR2 FYNNEI. The CDR3 totals 17 residues. With V trimmed by 9 bases and J by 3 bases, 11 bases remained unmatched.